The T cell receptor (beta chain) under discussion was sequenced for a study of shared clonotypes between healthy human individuals. Cells designated naive CD8 were CD45RO-negative and were positively selected for CCR7, with terminally differentiated effector memory CD45RA+ cells excluded. V gave up 7 bases and J gave up 3 bases, with 10 bases separating them. The CDR3 totals 13 residues. Germline CDR1 is MNHEY and CDR2 is SVGAGI. The repertoire was sequenced with immunoSEQ multiplex PCR; TCRdb's copy has only in-frame clones and lacks some. The sample has about 680,000 clones, roughly 94% seen once. This receptor was obtained from a young man in good health. The sequenced sample was naive CD8+ T cells sorted from blood. The genes are TRBV6-5 and TRBJ2-1; D ambiguous. Here the CDR3 reads CASKVRIYNEQFF. CDR3 bases: TGTGCCAGCAAAGTGCGGATCTACAATGAGCAGTTCTTC.